Listed below are T cell receptor beta chains from one sample, sequenced in a study of PD-L1 blockade in urothelial cancer. Sequencing was performed with immunoSEQ multiplex PCR; in TCRdb, only in-frame clones are kept and a portion is missing. The sample includes 40,000 to 55,000 clones, roughly 84% of them seen just once. The specimen comprised PBMCs, sampled around atezolizumab (anti-PD-L1) treatment. The receptors shown here come from a man aged 35 to 55 with urothelial cancer. CDR3s leave out the opening cysteine and the closing phenylalanine or tryptophan.

TRBV5-1 ASSLRGVAGSSYEQY
TRBV9 ASSVGAADTGELF
TRBV7-8 ASTDRRRRDTQY
TRBV9 ASSERGQFMGEQY
TRBV11-3 ASSLRTSGSYEQY
TRBV5-1 ASSLVLAEPTGELF
TRBV5-6 ASSLLGQGNQPQH
TRBV7-3 ASSAGGKTSGYT
TRBV6-5 ASQADWAKNIQY
TRBV28 ASSQGAGQPQH
TRBV6-5 ASSYSGRRVNNEQF
TRBV6-5 ASRPGGRYEQY
TRBV28 ASSFGGRESYEQY
TRBV4-3 ASSPLGTSGTDTQY
TRBV27 ASSFTGFYNEQF
TRBV28 ASISTTGEAF
TRBV19 ASKETGKVGTEAF
TRBV28 ASSGGSTDTQY
TRBV4-1 ASSQTRGRVDLGYT
TRBV6-1 ASSESYSSGRRVGETQY
TRBV19 ASSTLGASGSYEQY
TRBV9 ASSPRGYGYT
TRBV4-3 ASSQDGTRYNEQF
TRBV9 ASSSGTETGELF
TRBV4-1 ASSDAKHYGYT
TRBV2 ASSGVEGNEQF
TRBV5-6 ASTPSRTPKTDTQY
TRBV5-1 ASSLGLAQETQY
TRBV4-1 ASSQQPGSYEQY
TRBV4-1 ASSQGPVRTGTRGTEAF